This T cell receptor beta chain was documented in a study of blood T cell repertoires in COVID-19 (TCRdb year 2020). Turning to the overall study: Samples covering the acute and convalescent phases of COVID-19 were provided by collaborators in the United States, Italy and Spain. The repertoires were released in a freely available public database meant as a resource for research on the immune response to SARS-CoV-2. A de-identified subject ID, COVID-19 status, age in years and sex were almost always included in the sample metadata. The material from the prospective study consisted of cDNA or gDNA derived from T cells, B-cell-depleted T cells, or PBMCs. The dataset comprised deeply sampled blood TCRbeta repertoires from subjects exposed to, actively infected with, or recovered from COVID-19. HLA class I and class II types, where available, came from metadata supplied by the sample provider rather than from assay-based typing. Samples were obtained from the ongoing ImmuneRACE study (first 160 participants) and from 1,000 to 1,500 subjects provided by 6 global collaborators. Findings and caveats that apply to the study as a whole: The amount of clinical and demographic metadata varied by source and participant and was provided uncurated.

One collaborating source in Seattle enrolled patients during active infection and followed them longitudinally through the course of disease. Whole blood was collected in K2EDTA tubes by collaborating institutions according to the institutions' own protocols. For TCRbeta analysis, collaborator samples were shipped as frozen whole blood, as isolated PBMCs, or as DNA extracted from either sample type. TCRbeta CDR3 regions were amplified from genomic DNA by means of the immunoSEQ Assay, a bias-controlled multiplex PCR. In the paper's pipeline: Within the assay, amplification of reference gene primers was used to estimate how many nucleated cells each sample contained. To quantify the absolute abundance of each unique TCRbeta CDR3 rearrangement, sequence reads were collapsed and filtered. For each sample, productive Simpson clonality was calculated as the square root of Simpson's diversity index over productive rearrangements. TCRdb took over this immuneACCESS table, retaining in-frame rearrangements with V and J assigned. Such tables are incomplete; in checked studies, under half of the missing clones stem from an unresolved V gene, and the remainder is unexplained. V and J calls and clone size follow that table, whereas D and trimming were derived from the DNA. Across this sample there are roughly 500,000 clones, with approximately 89% seen only once. In total, the top ten clones hold 0.9% of the sample.

For this clone: It lacks a known antigen. One base away there is no much larger clone; base qualities are not given.

The CDR3, cysteine through phenylalanine, is 16 amino acids long. Only the CDR3 DNA stays, 48 bases, in frame from base 1. Compared with germline, V lacks 3 bases and J lacks 0 bases; bases without a gene match: 2. For CDR1 and CDR2, the germline V gene (reference sequence) lists LGHDT and YNNKEL. The chain is made from TRBV3-1 (or the pseudogene TRBV3-2) and TRBJ2-6, with 7 junctional bases fitting TRBD2. The material sequenced was peripheral blood. The sequence came from a man aged 18 to 30 with COVID-19, enrolled during active disease. The CDR3 reads CASSHAGVSGANVLTF. The DNA reads TGTGCCAGCAGCCACGCGGGAGTCTCTGGGGCCAACGTCCTGACTTTC.